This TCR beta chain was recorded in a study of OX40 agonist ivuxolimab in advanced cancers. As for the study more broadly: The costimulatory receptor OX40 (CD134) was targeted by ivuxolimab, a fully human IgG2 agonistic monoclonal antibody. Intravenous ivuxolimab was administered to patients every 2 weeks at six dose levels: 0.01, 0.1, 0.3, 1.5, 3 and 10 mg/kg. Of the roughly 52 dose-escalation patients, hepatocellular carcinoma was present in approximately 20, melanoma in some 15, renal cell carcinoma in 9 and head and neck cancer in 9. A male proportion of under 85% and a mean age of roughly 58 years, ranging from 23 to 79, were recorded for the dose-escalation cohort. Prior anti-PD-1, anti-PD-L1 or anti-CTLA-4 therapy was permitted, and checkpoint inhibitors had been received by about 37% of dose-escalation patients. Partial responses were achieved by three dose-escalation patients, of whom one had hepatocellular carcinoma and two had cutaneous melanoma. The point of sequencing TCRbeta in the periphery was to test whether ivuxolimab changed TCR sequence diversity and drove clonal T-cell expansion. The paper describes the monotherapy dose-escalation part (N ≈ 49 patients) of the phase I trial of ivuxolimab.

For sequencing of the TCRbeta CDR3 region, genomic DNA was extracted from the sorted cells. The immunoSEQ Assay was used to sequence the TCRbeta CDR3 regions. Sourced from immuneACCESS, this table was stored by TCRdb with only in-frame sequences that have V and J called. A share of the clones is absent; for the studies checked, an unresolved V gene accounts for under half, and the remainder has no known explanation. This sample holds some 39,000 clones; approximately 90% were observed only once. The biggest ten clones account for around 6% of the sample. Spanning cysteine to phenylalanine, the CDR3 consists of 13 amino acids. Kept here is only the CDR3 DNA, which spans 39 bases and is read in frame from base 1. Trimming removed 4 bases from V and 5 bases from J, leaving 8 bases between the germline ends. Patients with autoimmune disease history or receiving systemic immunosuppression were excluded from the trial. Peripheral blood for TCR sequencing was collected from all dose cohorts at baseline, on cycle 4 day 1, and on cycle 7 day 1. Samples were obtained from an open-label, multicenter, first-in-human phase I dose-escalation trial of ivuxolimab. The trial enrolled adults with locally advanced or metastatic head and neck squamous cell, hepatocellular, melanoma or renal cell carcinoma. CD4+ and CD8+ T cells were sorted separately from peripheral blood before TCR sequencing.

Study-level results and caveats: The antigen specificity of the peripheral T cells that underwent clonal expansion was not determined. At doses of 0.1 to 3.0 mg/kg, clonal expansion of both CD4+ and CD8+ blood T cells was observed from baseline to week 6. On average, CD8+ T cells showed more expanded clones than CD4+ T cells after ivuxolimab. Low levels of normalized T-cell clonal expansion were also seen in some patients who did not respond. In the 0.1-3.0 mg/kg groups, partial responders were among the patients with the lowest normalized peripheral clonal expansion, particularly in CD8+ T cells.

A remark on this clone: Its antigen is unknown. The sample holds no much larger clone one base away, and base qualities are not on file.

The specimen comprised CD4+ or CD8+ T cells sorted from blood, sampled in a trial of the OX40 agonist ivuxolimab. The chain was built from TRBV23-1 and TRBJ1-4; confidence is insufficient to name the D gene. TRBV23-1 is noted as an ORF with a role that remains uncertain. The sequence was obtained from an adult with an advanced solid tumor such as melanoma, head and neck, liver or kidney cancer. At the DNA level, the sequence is TGCGCCAGCAGTCGGCGGCCCAATGAAAAACTGTTTTTT. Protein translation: CASSRRPNEKLFF.